The source of this TCR beta chain is a study of early T cells in non-severe SARS-CoV-2 infection (dated by TCRdb to about 2021). The study in broad terms: Because TCR sequencing was done on bulk RNA from unsorted whole blood, the alpha and beta chains could not be paired. General study outcomes and caveats: Matching against VDJdb was skewed toward anti-spike CD8 responses, likely underestimated virus-specific expansions, and missed private and CD4 specificities.

The germline V gene (reference sequence) specifies LGHDT as CDR1 and YNNKEL as CDR2. The CDR3 holds 12 amino acids from the cysteine to the phenylalanine. The read is trimmed to its CDR3 DNA, 36 bases read in frame from base 1. V is cut by 0 bases and J by 5 bases, and the space between the germline ends is 5 bases. A case-control design nested within a healthcare worker cohort in London, UK, was used, with weekly nasopharyngeal swab PCR tests and blood sampling performed. Healthcare workers were recruited during the week of the UK lockdown, between 23 and 31 March 2020, and followed weekly for up to 16 weeks. This clonotype was counted between two and nine times. The clone's antigen remains unknown. Qualities for individual bases were not recorded, and no much larger clone is one base off. The library was obtained by 5' RACE. The sequencer was a NextSeq 500. To correct for sequencing error and PCR bias, the TCR library protocol tagged individual cDNA molecules with unique molecular identifiers. TCR alpha and beta chains were both sequenced, and the abundances of alpha and beta sequences in each sample were closely correlated with each other. As for the authors' bioinformatics: V gene, J gene and CDR3 annotation of TCR sequences was performed with Decombinator V4. Expanded TCRs were defined as changing significantly between any two time points under a Poisson model with p below 0.0001. TCR abundances were normalised to the total number of TCRs sequenced per sample and expressed as counts per million. MAIT TCRs were defined by TRAV1-2 paired with TRAJ12, TRAJ20 or TRAJ33, and iNKT TCRs by TRAV10 paired with TRAJ18. VDJdb, accessed 1 November 2021, was searched for CMV, EBV and SARS-CoV-2 annotated TCRs, with TCRs annotated for multiple antigens excluded. TCRdb reanalyzed the raw reads on its own, using fastp at Q25 for trimming and MiXCR for clone calling, and kept in-frame beta chains. When rows share a CDR3 protein, they turn into one entry using the most common DNA and genes. TCRdb's processing, not the study's, gives the V and J calls here. The table for this sample lists approximately 60,000 distinct CDR3 sequences; about an eighth of them were counted only once. The ten largest clones add up to 1.4% of the sample.

The sequenced sample consisted of whole blood. Here the chain combines TRBV3-1 and TRBJ2-7, with the D gene too uncertain to name. This TCR was sampled from an adult who was a healthcare worker with PCR-confirmed SARS-CoV-2 infection or an uninfected control (not recorded which). The CDR3 protein: CASSQDYHEQYF. The DNA reads TGTGCCAGCAGCCAAGATTATCACGAGCAGTACTTC.